This passage covers 19 T cell receptor beta chains from one sample sequenced in a study of CD8 T cells in Susac syndrome. Reverse transcription of roughly 0.45 to 1 ug RNA was carried out with random hexamers. Each CDR3 protein is one row after TCRdb ran MiXCR on the immunoSEQ multiplex PCR reads. In the table there are 200,000 or so distinct CDR3 sequences, about 90% of which are singletons. Sequenced input: CD8+ T cells from PBMCs. The receptor source for this set is a human donor with multiple sclerosis.

The chain uses TRBV6-2 or TRBV6-3 and TRBJ1-2, with D possibly being TRBD1 (5 bases). The CDR3 extends over 14 amino acids. V was pared by 5 bases and J by 1 base, with 11 bases between. CDR1 MNHEY and CDR2 SVGEGT come from the germline V gene. CDR3 sequence (DNA): TGTGCCAGCAGTGACGGGGGATATAACTATGGCTACACCTTC. Encoded protein: CASSDGGYNYGYTF.

The gene calls are TRBV30 and TRBJ2-3; D may be TRBD1 (5 bases). The CDR3 is 13 amino acids. The germline CDR1 and CDR2 sequences are GTSNPN and SVGIG (reference sequence). The V gene lost 2 bases and the J gene lost 1 base, with 7 bases spanning the gap. The DNA of the CDR3 is TGTGCCTGGAGTTCACAGGGCACAGATACGCAGTATTTT. Protein: CAWSSQGTDTQYF. The entire variable domain, with the rest obtained from reference TRBV30 and TRBJ2-3, is as follows: SQTIHQWPATLVQPVGSPLSLECTVEGTSNPNLYWYRQAAGRGLQLLFYSVGIGQISSEVPQNLSASRPQDRQFILSSKKLLLSDSGFYLCAWSSQGTDTQYFGPGTRLTVL.

This clonotype was detected only a few times. The CDR3 spells CASSFMNTEAFF. Here the CDR3 DNA reads TGTGCCAGCAGTTTTATGAACACTGAAGCTTTCTTT. The rearrangement uses TRBV27 and TRBJ1-1; D uncertain. Trimming took off 3 bases at V and 0 bases at J, with 2 bases between the two ends. This CDR3 is built from 12 residues. Germline assignment: CDR1 MNHEY and CDR2 SMNVEV (reference sequence).

The rearrangement uses TRBV6-6 and TRBJ1-1, with D unclear. Trimming took off 2 bases at V and 5 bases at J, with 6 bases between the two ends. Germline V gives CDR1 MNHNY, CDR2 SVGAGI (reference sequence). This CDR3 is 12 amino acids long. The CDR3 protein is CASSYGETEAFF. The CDR3 nucleotides read TGTGCCAGCAGTTACGGGGAAACTGAAGCTTTCTTT.

The chain employs TRBV4-3 and TRBJ1-1; D perhaps matches TRBD1 (6 bases). CDR1 is LGHNA and CDR2 is YSLEER in the germline V gene. The CDR3 totals 14 residues. Trimming took 1 base from V and 10 from J, leaving 16 bases between them. The CDR3 is CASSQVRWTDVAFF. DNA of the CDR3: TGCGCCAGCAGCCAAGTGCGCTGGACAGACGTAGCTTTCTTT.

This chain connects TRBV2 to TRBJ1-5; weak D call: TRBD1 (6 bases). Trimming cost V 0 bases and J 0 bases, with 9 bases left between them. This CDR3 contains 16 residues. CDR1 is SNHLY and CDR2 is FYNNEI in the germline V gene. As DNA, the CDR3 is TGTGCCAGCAGTGAAGCGGGCAGGGGTAGCAATCAGCCCCAGCATTTT. This sequence encodes CASSEAGRGSNQPQHF.

J is TRBJ1-2 and V is TRBV25-1; no reliable D call. Trimming removed 1 base from V and 7 bases from J, with 4 bases in between. The CDR3 runs 11 residues. CDR1 and CDR2 from the germline V gene are MGHDK and SYGVNS. The CDR3 here is CASSESLGYTF. For the CDR3, the DNA is TGTGCCAGCAGTGAATCGCTTGGCTACACCTTC.

This clonotype was counted a few times. This sequence joins TRBV20-1 and TRBJ2-7; 7 bases fit TRBD1. Germline trimming cut 3 bases from V and 4 bases from J; bases unmatched to any gene: 6. CDR3 length equals 13 residues. Germline CDR1 DFQATT, CDR2 SNEGSKA (reference sequence). As DNA, the CDR3 is TGCAGTGCTAGGACAGGGATTAGGTACGAGCAGTACTTC. This translates into CSARTGIRYEQYF.

The rearrangement uses TRBV6-5 and TRBJ2-7; D remains unclear. Germline V gene sequence: CDR1 MNHEY, CDR2 SVGAGI. The CDR3 is 14 residues long. The germline V and J ends were trimmed by 3 bases and 2 bases, with 11 bases remaining between them. The CDR3 bases are TGTGCCAGCAGTTATGGATCAGTCCCCTACGAGCAGTACTTC. The encoded protein is CASSYGSVPYEQYF.

This clonotype was seen once. The chain combines TRBV2 with TRBJ2-1; D ambiguous. The CDR3 is 14 residues long. Per germline, CDR1 SNHLY and CDR2 FYNNEI. The germline V and J ends were trimmed by 7 bases and 0 bases, with 10 bases remaining between them. CDR3 in amino acids: CASIDESSYNEQFF. The CDR3 DNA is TGTGCCAGCATAGACGAGAGCTCCTACAATGAGCAGTTCTTC.

J is TRBJ2-1 and V is TRBV27; 8 bases are a match to TRBD2. After removal of 0 bases from V and 4 bases from J, the junction contained 2 bases not matched to a gene. This CDR3 has 15 amino acids. Germline lookup yields CDR1 MNHEY and CDR2 SMNVEV (reference sequence). The CDR3 region has the DNA TGTGCCAGCAGTTTATCTAGCGGGGTATACAATGAGCAGTTCTTC. It translates to CASSLSSGVYNEQFF.

CDR3 residues: CASSLEGDVKGYTF. As DNA, the CDR3 is TGTGCCAGCAGTTTAGAGGGGGACGTTAAAGGCTACACCTTC. The V and J genes are TRBV12-3 or TRBV12-4 and TRBJ1-2; possible D gene TRBD1, 6 bases. The CDR3 extends over 14 amino acids. V was clipped by 1 base and J by 8 bases, with 14 bases between them.

CDR3 sequence reads: CASRGGTGSTFF. In DNA, the CDR3 is TGTGCCAGCAGGGGGGGGACAGGGAGTACTTTCTTT. This chain connects TRBV2 to TRBJ1-1; 9 nucleotides match TRBD1. CDR3 length: 12 residues. The J segment lost 12 bases and the V segment lost 6 bases, leaving 8 bases of the junction unmatched. Germline CDR1 is SNHLY and CDR2 is FYNNEI.

The chain carries TRBV7-2 and TRBJ1-5; D is uncertain. Per the germline V gene, CDR1 is SGHTA and CDR2 is FQGNSA. V was clipped by 1 base and J by 6 bases, with 10 bases between them. This CDR3 contains 14 residues. DNA of the CDR3: TGTGCCAGCAGCTTAGGCCTGGACGGTCAGCCCCAGCATTTT. This codes for CASSLGLDGQPQHF.

CDR3 bases: TGCAGCGACAGGGGGCTCCTTTCCAATAATGAGCAGTTCTTC. Translating it yields CSDRGLLSNNEQFF. The J gene is TRBJ2-1, the V gene TRBV29-1; 9 positions agree with TRBD1. Trimming cost V 7 bases and J 7 bases; bases outside gene matches: 11. CDR1 is SQVTM, CDR2 ANQGSEA, per germline. The CDR3 covers 14 residues.

The V call is TRBV7-9, the J call TRBJ2-1; 13 bases agree with TRBD2. Trimming at V came to 3 bases and at J to 4 bases, leaving 3 bases not matched to a gene. Germline V CDR1 and CDR2: SEHNR, FQNEAQ (reference sequence). The CDR3 loop spans 16 amino acids. The CDR3, as DNA: TGTGCCAGCAGCTTGGGACTAGCGGGGATATACAATGAGCAGTTCTTC. It specifies CASSLGLAGIYNEQFF.

The V and J genes are TRBV19 and TRBJ1-1, with D perhaps TRBD1 (6 bases). Germline V CDR1 and CDR2: LNHDA, SQIVND (reference sequence). The CDR3 consists of 14 residues. V lost 3 bases to trimming and J lost 5 bases, with 13 bases between them. The CDR3 DNA reads as TGTGCCAGTAGTATGGGGGGGCCGGGGACTGAAGCTTTCTTT. It translates to CASSMGGPGTEAFF.

This sequence joins TRBV3-1 and TRBJ2-1, with D hard to call. CDR3 size: 13 residues. V was clipped by 2 bases and J by 6 bases, with 8 bases between them. Per germline, CDR1 LGHDT and CDR2 YNNKEL (reference sequence). CDR3 protein: CASSQLGPNEQFF. CDR3 bases: TGTGCCAGCAGCCAACTAGGCCCCAATGAGCAGTTCTTC.

This clonotype has a single count. The chain joins TRBV13 to TRBJ2-1; 9 nucleotides line up with TRBD2. This CDR3 has 15 residues. Germline trimming cut 3 bases from V and 2 bases from J; bases unmatched to any gene: 2. Germline loops: CDR1 PRHDT, CDR2 FYEKMQ (reference sequence). The chain's CDR3 is CASSFLAGTYNEQFF. CDR3 in DNA: TGTGCCAGCAGCTTCCTAGCGGGGACCTACAATGAGCAGTTCTTC.